A single sample is the source of the 14 T cell receptor beta chains below, sequenced in a study of blood T cells in healthy people across ages. The use of a sample-barcoded 5' primer and a J-beta primer mix characterized a second PCR of roughly 7 to 11 cycles. TCRdb used MiXCR to reprocess the 5' RACE reads, holding one entry per CDR3 protein. The data hold under 800,000 distinct CDR3 sequences, with around 21% observed a single time. Sequenced: blood. Every receptor here comes from an older man in good health.

This clonotype appeared a few times. CDR3 protein: CSVGTGWSYNEQFF. The CDR3 DNA reads as TGCAGCGTTGGTACGGGGTGGTCCTACAATGAGCAGTTCTTC. The V and J genes are TRBV29-1 and TRBJ2-1; the D gene is possibly TRBD2 (5 bases). CDR1 is SQVTM and CDR2 is ANQGSEA in the germline V gene. The CDR3 contains 14 residues. Trimming cost V 4 bases and J 1 base, with 11 bases left between them.

The chain has TRBV12-5 and TRBJ2-7, with D tentatively TRBD2 (6 bases). V lost 7 bases and J 0 bases, leaving 13 bases between the germline ends. CDR3 length: 14 residues. Germline CDR1 is LGHNT and CDR2 is FRNRAP. CDR3 bases: TGTGCTAGTGCGGATAGCGGAAGCTCCTACGAGCAGTACTTC. It translates to CASADSGSSYEQYF.

A word on this clonotype: A much more abundant neighbour one base away suggests this may be a read error. The rearrangement links TRBV7-2 to TRBJ2-1; D gene unclear. This CDR3 contains 12 residues. CDR1 is SGHTA, CDR2 FQGNSA, per germline. The DNA for the CDR3 is TGTGCCAGCAGCTTAAACTACCATGAGCAGTTCTTC. It encodes CASSLNYHEQFF.

This clonotype has just a few counts. J is TRBJ2-3 and V is TRBV28; D may be TRBD1 (6 bases). The V and J ends lost 4 bases and 3 bases respectively, with 11 bases between them. The germline V gene encodes CDR1 MDHEN and CDR2 SYDVKM. This CDR3 is 14 amino acids long. CDR3 residues: CASSSGAGTDTQYF. CDR3 nucleotide sequence: TGTGCCAGCAGTTCAGGGGCGGGTACAGATACGCAGTATTTT.

The V call is TRBV4-1, the J call TRBJ2-4; TRBD2 matches 11 bases. The CDR3 consists of 17 residues. Germline V lookup: CDR1 MGHRA, CDR2 YSYEKL. After removal of 6 bases from V and 0 bases from J, the junction contained 7 bases not matched to a gene. For the CDR3, the DNA is TGCGCCAGCAGTCGGCTAGCGGGAGGTTTAGCCAAAAACATTCAGTACTTC. This gives the protein CASSRLAGGLAKNIQYF.

The table lists this clonotype with a few counts. J is TRBJ2-5 and V is TRBV9; 10 positions agree with TRBD1. This CDR3 is built from 14 residues. Trimming took 4 bases from V and 5 from J; bases not matched to a gene: 5. Germline CDR1 and CDR2: SGDLS and YYNGEE. Written as DNA, the CDR3 is TGTGCCAGCAGCAACCGGGACAGGGGTGAGACCCAGTACTTC. Its translation: CASSNRDRGETQYF.

Comment on this clonotype: Germline and junction disagree at one end, which may indicate a read error. The chain joins TRBV20-1 to TRBJ2-3; tentative D call: TRBD2 (5 bases). This CDR3 is built from 16 residues. Germline values: CDR1 DFQATT, CDR2 SNEGSKA (reference sequence). This CDR3 reads CSARDRAGSTTDMQYF. CDR3 nucleotides: TGCAGTGCTAGAGATCGGGCGGGCTCCACCACAGATATGCAGTATTTT.

This chain links TRBV6-2 or TRBV6-3 with TRBJ2-1, with 9 bases that match TRBD2. CDR3 length: 15 residues. Germline values: CDR1 MNHEY, CDR2 SVGEGT. V was pared by 0 bases and J by 10 bases, with 7 bases of the junction left unmatched. The CDR3 nucleotides are TGTGCCAGCAGTTACTCGAGTCTAGCGGGAAGGGAGCAGTTCTTC. Protein product: CASSYSSLAGREQFF.

Only a few counts were recorded for this clonotype. The J gene is TRBJ2-3, the V gene TRBV24-1; 7 nucleotides match TRBD2. Germline loops: CDR1 KGHDR, CDR2 SFDVKD. J gave up 0 bases and V 6 bases, and 5 bases lay outside the gene matches. The CDR3 consists of 15 residues. The CDR3 is CATSPPSGSTDTQYF. The CDR3 DNA follows: TGTGCCACCAGTCCGCCTAGCGGAAGCACAGATACGCAGTATTTT.

This clonotype was seen a handful of times. This chain's CDR3 is CASGRTGINEQFF. The CDR3 coding sequence is TGTGCCAGCGGAAGGACAGGGATCAATGAGCAGTTCTTC. The chain carries TRBV25-1 and TRBJ2-1; 8 nucleotides line up with TRBD1. Germline V gene lookup returns CDR1 MGHDK and CDR2 SYGVNS. The junction had 6 bases not matched to a gene; V was cut back by 8 bases and J by 6 bases. The CDR3 extends over 13 amino acids. The full variable domain, its missing parts supplied by reference TRBV25-1 and TRBJ2-1, is EADIYQTPRYLVIGTGKKITLECSQTMGHDKMYWYQQDPGMELHLIHYSYGVNSTEKGDLSSESTVSRIRTEHFPLTLESARPSHTSQYLCASGRTGINEQFFGPGTRLTVL.

The table lists this clonotype with many counts. The gene calls are TRBV4-3 and TRBJ1-6; D might be TRBD1 (6 bases). CDR1 is LGHNA and CDR2 is YSLEER in the germline V gene. V was clipped by 2 bases and J by 5 bases, with 13 bases between them. CDR3 size: 16 residues. The CDR3 sequence: CASSQTSGANNSPLHF. The CDR3 nucleotides are TGCGCCAGCAGCCAAACGTCGGGGGCCAATAATTCACCCCTCCACTTT.

This clonotype was seen at least ten times. V is TRBV7-2 and J is TRBJ2-2; D ambiguous. CDR1 is SGHTA, CDR2 FQGNSA, per germline. This CDR3 has 15 amino acids. V dropped 5 bases and J dropped 7 bases, with 17 bases sitting between them. This chain's CDR3 is CASSPSKERIGELFF. The CDR3 nucleotides are TGTGCCAGCAGCCCGTCGAAGGAAAGGATCGGGGAGCTGTTTTTT. The whole variable domain, filled in from reference TRBV7-2 and TRBJ2-2, reads GAGVSQSPSNKVTEKGKDVELRCDPISGHTALYWYRQSLGQGLEFLIYFQGNSAPDKSGLPSDRFSAERTGGSVSTLTIQRTQQEDSAVYLCASSPSKERIGELFFGEGSRLTVL.

This clonotype showed up just a few times. The chain uses TRBV12-3 or TRBV12-4 and TRBJ2-7; no firm D call. V lost 2 bases to trimming and J lost 3 bases, with 5 bases between them. This CDR3 spans 12 amino acids. DNA of the CDR3: TGTGCCAGCAGTTTACCGAACTACGAGCAGTACTTC. It encodes CASSLPNYEQYF.

Comment on this clonotype: Germline is not matched at one junction end, which may reflect a read error. Here the CDR3 reads CTSSLWIAGLYEQYF. The CDR3 coding sequence is TGTACCAGCAGCCTCTGGATAGCGGGGCTCTACGAGCAGTACTTC. This chain connects TRBV7-3 to TRBJ2-1; TRBD2 matches 8 bases. Judging by the DNA end, TRBJ2-7 fits better; the J call may be wrong. The CDR3 is 15 amino acids. The germline CDR1 and CDR2 sequences are SGHTA and FQGTGA.